These 4 T cell receptor beta chains originate from one sample sequenced in a study of blood T cell repertoires in COVID-19. TCRdb's table, derived via immunoSEQ multiplex PCR, lists solely in-frame clones and lacks some. Of about 240,000 clones listed, about 89% are singletons. The sequenced sample consisted of PBMCs or T cells enriched from blood (not recorded which). The receptors come from a woman in her 30s who had recovered from COVID-19.

The V and J genes are TRBV9 and TRBJ2-1; D may be TRBD2 (5 bases). This CDR3 contains 14 residues. Germline V gene lookup returns CDR1 SGDLS and CDR2 YYNGEE. Trimming cost V 4 bases and J 7 bases, with 15 bases left between them. CDR3 amino acids: CASSRGGSGNEQFF. The DNA of the CDR3 is TGTGCCAGCAGCCGTGGTGGGAGTGGTAATGAGCAGTTCTTC.

The V and J genes are TRBV5-4 and TRBJ1-2; D not resolved. Looked up from germline, CDR1 is SGHNT and CDR2 is YYREEE (reference sequence). This CDR3 is built from 17 residues. The V end lost 1 base, the J end lost 8 bases, and 24 bases lay between the germline ends. The CDR3 protein is CASSLPLGGSRREGYTF. CDR3 sequence (DNA): TGTGCCAGCAGCTTGCCCCTCGGAGGGAGCAGAAGGGAGGGCTACACCTTC.

The chain has TRBV19 and TRBJ1-1; 7 bases map to TRBD1. CDR3 length equals 15 residues. Per the germline V gene, CDR1 is LNHDA and CDR2 is SQIVND (reference sequence). Losses at the gene ends were 7 bases for V and 3 bases for J; bases not matched to a gene: 11. Here the CDR3 reads CASNYRDSGYTEAFF. The CDR3 DNA reads TGTGCCAGTAATTACCGGGACAGCGGGTACACTGAAGCTTTCTTT.

The chain uses TRBV4-2 and TRBJ1-5; maybe TRBD1 (5 bases). The CDR3 is 18 amino acids. Between the trimmed V and J ends, which lost 0 bases and 3 bases, there was a span of 18 bases. CDR1 is LGHNA and CDR2 is YNFKEQ in the germline V gene. The CDR3 sequence: CASSQDLGTGWDNQPQHF. CDR3 in DNA: TGTGCCAGCAGCCAAGATTTAGGAACAGGTTGGGACAATCAGCCCCAGCATTTT.